A selection of T cell receptor beta chains follows, all from one sample in a study of T cells in Graves' hyperthyroidism and ophthalmopathy. MiXCR, run by TCRdb on the multiplex PCR reads, gives a single entry per CDR3 protein. The table lists roughly 560,000 distinct CDR3 sequences, about 15% of them singletons. Sequenced sample: blood. The receptor source for this set is a woman aged 40 to 50 with Graves' ophthalmopathy. The CDR3 runs from the conserved cysteine through the conserved F or W. Fields, in order: clone size, J gene, V gene, D gene, CDR3 DNA, CDR3 protein. A D gene is named only where the DNA matches it firmly. Clone sizes are given selectively: once, few, many, or a class where the clone is expanded.

abundance: many
j_gene: TRBJ2-7
v_gene: TRBV28
d_gene: TRBD2
CDR3nt: TGTGCCAGCAGTACACGGACTAGCGGGGCCTACGAGCAGTACTTC
CDR3aa: CASSTRTSGAYEQYF

abundance: .
j_gene: TRBJ1-2
v_gene: TRBV5-1
d_gene: .
CDR3nt: TGCGCCAGCAGCCCACTAAGGACATCTACTAACTATGGCTACACCTTC
CDR3aa: CASSPLRTSTNYGYTF

abundance: many
j_gene: TRBJ1-5
v_gene: TRBV6-2/TRBV6-3
d_gene: .
CDR3nt: TGTGCCAGCAGTTCAATCCCGTACGGGGGAGGGAATCAGCCCCAGCATTTT
CDR3aa: CASSSIPYGGGNQPQHF

abundance: many
j_gene: TRBJ2-3
v_gene: TRBV20-1
d_gene: .
CDR3nt: TGCAGTGTTGTACTACCGGGACGGAGCACAGATACGCAGTATTTT
CDR3aa: CSVVLPGRSTDTQYF

abundance: many
j_gene: TRBJ1-3
v_gene: TRBV28
d_gene: .
CDR3nt: TGTGCCAGCACCTTGGGGGGGGGCTCTGGAAACACCATATATTTT
CDR3aa: CASTLGGGSGNTIYF

abundance: many
j_gene: TRBJ2-5
v_gene: TRBV28
d_gene: .
CDR3nt: TGTGCCAGCGGGGAAGGCAGCGCGGCCTACATGGAGACCCAGTACTTC
CDR3aa: CASGEGSAAYMETQYF

abundance: many
j_gene: TRBJ1-5
v_gene: TRBV20-1
d_gene: TRBD1
CDR3nt: TGCAGTGCTAGTAGTCGGGACAGGGGCTCCTATAGCAATCAGCCCCAGCATTTT
CDR3aa: CSASSRDRGSYSNQPQHF

abundance: few
j_gene: TRBJ2-5
v_gene: TRBV5-6
d_gene: .
CDR3nt: TGTGCCAGCAGCTTGGGGGCACAACCTCGGGAGACCCAGTACTTC
CDR3aa: CASSLGAQPRETQYF

abundance: .
j_gene: TRBJ1-1
v_gene: TRBV5-1
d_gene: .
CDR3nt: TGCGCCAGCAGCTCAGTCGTGTTAGGGCAGGCGGGAACTGAAGCTTTCTTT
CDR3aa: CASSSVVLGQAGTEAFF

abundance: .
j_gene: TRBJ2-5
v_gene: TRBV5-1
d_gene: TRBD2
CDR3nt: TGCGCCAGCAGCTTGTCCGGACTAGCGGGAGAAGAGATCCAGTACTTC
CDR3aa: CASSLSGLAGEEIQYF

abundance: many
j_gene: TRBJ1-1
v_gene: TRBV30
d_gene: .
CDR3nt: TGTGCCTGGGGAGATGCTAATGAAGCTTTCTTT
CDR3aa: CAWGDANEAFF

abundance: many
j_gene: TRBJ1-1
v_gene: TRBV29-1
d_gene: .
CDR3nt: TGCAGCGTAGTGGGTGGATTTGCCCCGAACACTGAAGCTTTCTTT
CDR3aa: CSVVGGFAPNTEAFF

abundance: .
j_gene: TRBJ2-5
v_gene: TRBV5-1
d_gene: .
CDR3nt: TGCGCCAGCAGCTTGGCGGGGCCTCAAGGGGAGACCCAGTACTTC
CDR3aa: CASSLAGPQGETQYF

abundance: many
j_gene: TRBJ1-5
v_gene: TRBV19
d_gene: .
CDR3nt: TGTGCCAGTAGTATCCCCAGGGGTGGGGATCAGCCCCAGCATTTT
CDR3aa: CASSIPRGGDQPQHF

abundance: many
j_gene: TRBJ2-3
v_gene: TRBV7-8
d_gene: .
CDR3nt: TGTGCCAGCAGCTTAGCTCCAGGGCTAGGCACAGATACGCAGTATTTT
CDR3aa: CASSLAPGLGTDTQYF

abundance: few
j_gene: TRBJ2-7
v_gene: TRBV28
d_gene: .
CDR3nt: TGTGCCAGCAGTGAGAATCGGGGGGCGCCTAGGGAGCAGTACTTC
CDR3aa: CASSENRGAPREQYF

abundance: many
j_gene: TRBJ1-1
v_gene: TRBV19
d_gene: TRBD1
CDR3nt: TGTGCCAGTACCCTACAGGGGGGGAGGACTGAAGCTTTCTTT
CDR3aa: CASTLQGGRTEAFF

abundance: many
j_gene: TRBJ1-1
v_gene: TRBV30
d_gene: .
CDR3nt: TGTGCCTGGAGCCGGGGCAGGCTTGAAGCTTTCTTT
CDR3aa: CAWSRGRLEAFF